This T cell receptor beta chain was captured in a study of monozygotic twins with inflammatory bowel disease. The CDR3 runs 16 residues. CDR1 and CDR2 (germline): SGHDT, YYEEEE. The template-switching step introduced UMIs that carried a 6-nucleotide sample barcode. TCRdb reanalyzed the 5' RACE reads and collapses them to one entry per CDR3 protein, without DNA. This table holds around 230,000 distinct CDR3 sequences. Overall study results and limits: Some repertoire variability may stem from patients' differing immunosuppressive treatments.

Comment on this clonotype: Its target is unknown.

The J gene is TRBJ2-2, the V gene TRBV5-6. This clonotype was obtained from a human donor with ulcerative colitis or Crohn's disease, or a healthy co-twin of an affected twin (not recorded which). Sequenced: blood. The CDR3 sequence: CASSLWIKANTGELFF.